One sample yielded the 12 T cell receptor beta chains listed below, sequenced in a study of T cell responses to AZD1222 COVID-19 vaccine. This table comes from immunoSEQ multiplex PCR, and its TCRdb copy is limited to in-frame clones, with some not included. The sample has more than 75,000 clones; about 91% are singletons. The starting material was peripheral blood, obtained on day 0 of AZD1222 vaccination. Receptors originate from an adult in good health.

The V and J genes are TRBV4-3 and TRBJ2-1; weak D call: TRBD2 (6 bases). Germline loops: CDR1 LGHNA, CDR2 YSLEER. The CDR3 runs 17 residues. V lost 0 bases to trimming and J lost 1 base, with 13 bases between them. In DNA, the CDR3 is TGCGCCAGCAGCCAAGATTTGCGGGAAGGATCCTACAATGAGCAGTTCTTC. As protein: CASSQDLREGSYNEQFF.

CDR3: CASRPPSIYREVICTEAFF. CDR3 sequence (DNA): TGCGCCAGCAGACCACCCTCCATTTACAGGGAAGTAATATGCACTGAAGCTTTCTTT. The chain joins TRBV5-1 to TRBJ1-1, with D perhaps matching TRBD1 (6 bases). Germline V gene data show CDR1 as SGHRS and CDR2 as YFSETQ. The CDR3 spans 19 residues. The V end lost 5 bases, the J end lost 4 bases, and 30 bases lay between the germline ends.

This chain links TRBV27 with TRBJ2-7; D is perhaps TRBD1 (6 bases). Germline CDR1 and CDR2: MNHEY and SMNVEV (reference sequence). The CDR3 has 14 amino acids. Trimming took off 4 bases at V and 1 base at J, with 11 bases between the two ends. CDR3 sequence (DNA): TGTGCCAGCAGTTCCGACAGGTCGTCCTACGAGCAGTACTTC. Its translation is CASSSDRSSYEQYF.

The chain joins TRBV7-9 to TRBJ1-1, with a possible D match to TRBD1 (5 bases). CDR1 SEHNR and CDR2 FQNEAQ come from the germline V gene (reference sequence). This CDR3 comprises 14 residues. The V end lost 5 bases, the J end lost 10 bases, and 20 bases lay between the germline ends. CDR3 loop: CASSPKSQGWVAFF. The DNA for the CDR3 is TGTGCCAGCAGCCCAAAATCGCAGGGATGGGTAGCTTTCTTT. Together with reference TRBV7-9 and TRBJ1-1, the CDR3 gives the full variable domain: DTGVSQNPRHKITKRGQNVTFRCDPISEHNRLYWYRQTLGQGPEFLTYFQNEAQLEKSRLLSDRFSAERPKGSFSTLEIQRTEQGDSAMYLCASSPKSQGWVAFFGQGTRLTVV.

The chain couples TRBV21-1 to TRBJ1-3. TRBV21-1 is a recognized pseudogene. The CDR3 is 14 residues long. The CDR3: CASSKGTSGNTIYF. CDR3 sequence (DNA): TGTGCCAGCAGCAAAGGAACCTCTGGAAACACCATATATTTT.

This chain joins TRBV5-1 and TRBJ2-5, with TRBD2 matching over 14 bases. The germline CDR1 and CDR2 sequences are SGHRS and YFSETQ. The CDR3 has 17 amino acids. J was trimmed by 3 bases and V by 0 bases; bases with no gene match: 4. CDR3 region: CASSLGTSGRLEETQYF. CDR3 nucleotides: TGCGCCAGCAGCTTGGGGACTAGCGGGAGGTTAGAAGAGACCCAGTACTTC.

This rearrangement joins TRBV28 to TRBJ2-3, with no clear D. The CDR3 is 12 amino acids. V lost 6 bases and J 7 bases, leaving 11 bases between the germline ends. Germline values: CDR1 MDHEN, CDR2 SYDVKM. CDR3 nucleotides: TGTGCCAGCAGGACATCAGCTTATACGCAGTATTTT. This sequence encodes CASRTSAYTQYF.

This clone has a single count. CDR3 DNA: TGTGCCAGCAGCGTAGACATCGGAATAGCCTACGAGCAGTACTTC. This sequence encodes CASSVDIGIAYEQYF. The chain joins TRBV9 to TRBJ2-7, with D unclear. This CDR3 spans 15 amino acids. V was shortened by 0 bases and J by 2 bases, with 12 bases between the two germline ends. Germline assignment: CDR1 SGDLS and CDR2 YYNGEE.

The rearrangement uses TRBV25-1 and TRBJ1-5, with D unclear. Trimming cost V 3 bases and J 3 bases, with 12 bases left between them. This CDR3 has 15 residues. Germline assignment: CDR1 MGHDK and CDR2 SYGVNS. CDR3 in amino acids: CASSDGRRYNQPQHF. CDR3 DNA sequence: TGTGCCAGCAGTGACGGGCGCAGATACAATCAGCCCCAGCATTTT.

The count of this clone is one. The chain couples TRBV6-2 or TRBV6-3 to TRBJ1-5; D may be TRBD1 (5 bases). Germline CDR1 and CDR2: MNHEY and SVGEGT. The CDR3 covers 16 residues. Between the trimmed V and J ends, which lost 6 bases and 1 base, there was a span of 16 bases. CDR3 sequence reads: CASSSMWGGSNQPQHF. DNA of the CDR3: TGTGCCAGCAGCTCAATGTGGGGGGGAAGCAATCAGCCCCAGCATTTT.

This clone has a single count. The chain carries TRBV3-1 (or the pseudogene TRBV3-2) and TRBJ1-3, with D tentatively TRBD1 (5 bases). Germline V gene sequence: CDR1 LGHDT, CDR2 YNNKEL (reference sequence). V was cut by 1 base and J by 4 bases, with 14 bases left in between. The CDR3 length is 16 residues. As DNA, the CDR3 is TGTGCCAGCAGCCAAGCCCCGCAGGGTATGGGAAACACCATATATTTT. As protein: CASSQAPQGMGNTIYF.

V and J are TRBV15 and TRBJ1-3, with TRBD1 identical over 7 bases. Germline V gene sequence: CDR1 LNHNV, CDR2 YYDKDF (reference sequence). This CDR3 comprises 15 residues. Trimming took 6 bases from V and 0 from J; bases not matched to a gene: 5. For the CDR3, the DNA is TGTGCCACCAGGGCCCCAGGGGGCTCTGGAAACACCATATATTTT. Protein sequence: CATRAPGGSGNTIYF. The full variable domain, completed using reference TRBV15 and TRBJ1-3, is DAMVIQNPRYQVTQFGKPVTLSCSQTLNHNVMYWYQQKSSQAPKLLFHYYDKDFNNEADTPDNFQSRRPNTSFCFLDIRSPGLGDTAMYLCATRAPGGSGNTIYFGEGSWLTVV.